One sample yielded the 5 T cell receptor beta chains listed below, sequenced in a study of cytomegalovirus exposure and HLA in healthy donors. PCR primers comprised 60 Vbeta and 13 Jbeta primers. Assay: immunoSEQ multiplex PCR; the TCRdb copy retains only in-frame clones and omits some. This table holds 150,000 to 170,000 clones, over 65% found once. The sample was PBMCs. The receptors were sampled from a man younger than 45 in good health and CMV-seronegative.

The chain uses TRBV28 and TRBJ2-3, with a tentative D call TRBD2 (6 bases). This CDR3 is built from 14 residues. Germline V gene sequence: CDR1 MDHEN, CDR2 SYDVKM. V was shortened by 4 bases and J by 0 bases, with 8 bases between the two germline ends. CDR3 sequence reads: CASSSGDSTDTQYF. DNA for the CDR3: TGTGCCAGCAGTTCGGGGGACAGCACAGATACGCAGTATTTT.

The gene calls are TRBV7-9 and TRBJ1-1; 7 nucleotides match TRBD1. The CDR3 is made up of 14 amino acids. The germline gives CDR1 SEHNR, CDR2 FQNEAQ (reference sequence). Losses at the gene ends were 5 bases for V and 5 bases for J; bases not matched to a gene: 8. The CDR3 bases are TGTGCCAGCAGCGACCCAGGGGGAGGAACTGAAGCTTTCTTT. Translating it yields CASSDPGGGTEAFF.

This chain joins TRBV5-1 and TRBJ1-4; TRBD1 agrees at 10 bases. The CDR3 is made up of 16 amino acids. Trimming removed 0 bases from V and 10 bases from J; junction bases left unmatched: 9. Germline CDR1 is SGHRS and CDR2 is YFSETQ. This CDR3 is CASSLAVGTGAGKLFF. The CDR3 DNA sequence: TGCGCCAGCAGCTTGGCGGTGGGGACAGGGGCAGGAAAACTGTTTTTT.

The sample holds a few counts of this clone. The chain carries TRBV6-5 and TRBJ2-7, with 7 bases matching TRBD1. Germline-derived CDR1 and CDR2 are MNHEY and SVGAGI. The V segment lost 5 bases and the J segment 0 bases; nucleotides outside the gene matches: 4. CDR3 size: 14 residues. The CDR3 here is CASSQTGNSYEQYF. The CDR3 DNA is TGTGCCAGCAGTCAGACAGGGAACTCCTACGAGCAGTACTTC.

This clone was seen only a few times. Other DNA variants within this sample encode the same CDR3. The V call is TRBV6-5, the J call TRBJ2-7, with 10 bases lining up with TRBD1. Germline V CDR1 and CDR2: MNHEY, SVGAGI. CDR3 length equals 15 residues. Trimming removed 0 bases from V and 1 base from J; junction bases left unmatched: 0. The CDR3 sequence: CASSYSGQGSYEQYF. The DNA for the CDR3 is TGTGCCAGCAGTTACTCGGGACAGGGGTCCTACGAGCAGTACTTC.